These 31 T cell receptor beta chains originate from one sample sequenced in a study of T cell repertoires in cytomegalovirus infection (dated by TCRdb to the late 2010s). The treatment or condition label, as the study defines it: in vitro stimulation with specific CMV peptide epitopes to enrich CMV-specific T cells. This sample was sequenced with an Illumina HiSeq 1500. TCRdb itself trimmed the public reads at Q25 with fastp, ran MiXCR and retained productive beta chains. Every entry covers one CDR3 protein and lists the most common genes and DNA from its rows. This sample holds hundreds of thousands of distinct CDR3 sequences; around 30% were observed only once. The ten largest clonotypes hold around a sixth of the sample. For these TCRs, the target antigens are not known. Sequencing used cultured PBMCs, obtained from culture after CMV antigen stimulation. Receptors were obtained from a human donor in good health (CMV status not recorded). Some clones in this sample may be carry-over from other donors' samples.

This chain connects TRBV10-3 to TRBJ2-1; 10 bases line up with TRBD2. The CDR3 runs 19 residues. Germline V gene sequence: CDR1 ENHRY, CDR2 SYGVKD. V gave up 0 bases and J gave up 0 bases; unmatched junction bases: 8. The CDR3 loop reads CAISESLASGRSSYNEQFF. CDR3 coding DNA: TGTGCCATCAGTGAGTCCTTGGCTAGCGGGAGAAGCTCCTACAATGAGCAGTTCTTC.

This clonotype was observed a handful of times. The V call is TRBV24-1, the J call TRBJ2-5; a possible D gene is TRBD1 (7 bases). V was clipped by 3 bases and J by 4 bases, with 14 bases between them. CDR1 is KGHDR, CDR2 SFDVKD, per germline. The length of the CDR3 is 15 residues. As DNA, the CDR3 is TGTGCCACCAGTGATACCGGGACAGCGGGAGAGACCCAGTACTTC. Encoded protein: CATSDTGTAGETQYF.

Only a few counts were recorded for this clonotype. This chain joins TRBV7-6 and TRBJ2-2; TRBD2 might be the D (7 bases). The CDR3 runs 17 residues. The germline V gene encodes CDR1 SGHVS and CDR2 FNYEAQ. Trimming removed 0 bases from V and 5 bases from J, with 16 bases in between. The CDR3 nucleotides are TGTGCCAGCAGCTTAGCATTGCGGGGGCTTGGGACCGGGGAGCTGTTTTTT. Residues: CASSLALRGLGTGELFF.

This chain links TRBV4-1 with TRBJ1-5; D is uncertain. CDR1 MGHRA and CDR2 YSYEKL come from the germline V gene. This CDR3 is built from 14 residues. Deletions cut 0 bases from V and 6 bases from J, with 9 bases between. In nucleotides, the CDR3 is TGCGCCAGCAGCCAAGATGTCGGGATTCAGCCCCAGCATTTT. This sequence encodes CASSQDVGIQPQHF.

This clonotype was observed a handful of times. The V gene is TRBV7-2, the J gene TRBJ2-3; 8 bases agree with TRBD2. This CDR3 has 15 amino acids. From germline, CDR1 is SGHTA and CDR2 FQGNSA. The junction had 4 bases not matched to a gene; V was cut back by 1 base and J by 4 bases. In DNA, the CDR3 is TGTGCCAGCAGCTTAGTTTGGCGGGGGGCAGATACGCAGTATTTT. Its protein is CASSLVWRGADTQYF.

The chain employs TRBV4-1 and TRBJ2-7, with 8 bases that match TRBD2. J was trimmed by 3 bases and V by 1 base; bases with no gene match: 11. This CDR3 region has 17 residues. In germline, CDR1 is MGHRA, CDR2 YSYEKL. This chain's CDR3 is CASSQGIVSGTSYEQYF. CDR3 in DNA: TGCGCCAGCAGCCAAGGGATAGTCTCGGGGACTAGCTACGAGCAGTACTTC.

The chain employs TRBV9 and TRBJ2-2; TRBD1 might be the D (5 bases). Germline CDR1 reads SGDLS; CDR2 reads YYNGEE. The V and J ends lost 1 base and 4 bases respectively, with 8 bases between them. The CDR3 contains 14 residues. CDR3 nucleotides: TGTGCCAGCAGCGTAAGGGGATTCACCGGGGAGCTGTTTTTT. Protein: CASSVRGFTGELFF.

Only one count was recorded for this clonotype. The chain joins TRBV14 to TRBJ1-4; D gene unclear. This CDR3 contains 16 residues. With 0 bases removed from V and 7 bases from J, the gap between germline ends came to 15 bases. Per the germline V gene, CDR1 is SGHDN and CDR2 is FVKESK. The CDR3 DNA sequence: TGTGCCAGCAGCCAAGATCGTGGAGCGGTTAGTGAAAAACTGTTTTTT. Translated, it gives CASSQDRGAVSEKLFF.

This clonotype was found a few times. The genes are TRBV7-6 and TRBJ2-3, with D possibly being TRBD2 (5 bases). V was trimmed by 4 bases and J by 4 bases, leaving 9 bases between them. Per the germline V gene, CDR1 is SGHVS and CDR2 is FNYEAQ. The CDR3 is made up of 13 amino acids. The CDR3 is CASSWRVADTQYF. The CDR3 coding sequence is TGTGCCAGCAGCTGGCGGGTAGCAGATACGCAGTATTTT. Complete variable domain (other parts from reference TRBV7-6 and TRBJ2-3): GAGVSQSPRYKVTKRGQDVALRCDPISGHVSLYWYRQALGQGPEFLTYFNYEAQQDKSGLPNDRFSAERPEGSISTLTIQRTEQRDSAMYRCASSWRVADTQYFGPGTRLTVL.

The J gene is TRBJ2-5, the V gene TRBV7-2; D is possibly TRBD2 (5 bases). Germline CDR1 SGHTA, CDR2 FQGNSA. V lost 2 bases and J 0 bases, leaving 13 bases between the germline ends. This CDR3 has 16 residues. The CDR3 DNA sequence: TGTGCCAGCAGCTTATATTTCAGGCGGGACCAAGAGACCCAGTACTTC. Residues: CASSLYFRRDQETQYF.

The CDR3: CASSFRQDREKLFF. The DNA of the CDR3 is TGTGCCAGCAGCTTTCGGCAGGATCGGGAAAAACTGTTTTTT. The J gene is TRBJ1-4, the V gene TRBV7-9, with no clear D. The CDR3 runs to 14 residues. The germline gives CDR1 SEHNR, CDR2 FQNEAQ (reference sequence). Trimming cost V 3 bases and J 8 bases, with 13 bases left between them.

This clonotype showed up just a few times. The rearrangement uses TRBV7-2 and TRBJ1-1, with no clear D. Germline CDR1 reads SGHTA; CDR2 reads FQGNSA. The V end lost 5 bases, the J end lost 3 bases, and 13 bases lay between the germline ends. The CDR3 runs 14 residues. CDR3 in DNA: TGTGCCAGCAGCATCAGCCCAGCCTACACTGAAGCTTTCTTT. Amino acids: CASSISPAYTEAFF.

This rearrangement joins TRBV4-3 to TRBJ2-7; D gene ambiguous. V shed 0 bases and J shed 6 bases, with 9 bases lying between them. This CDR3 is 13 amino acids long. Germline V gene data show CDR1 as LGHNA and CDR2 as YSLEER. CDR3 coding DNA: TGCGCCAGCAGCCAAGATGTAACGGGCGAGCAGTACTTC. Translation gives CASSQDVTGEQYF.

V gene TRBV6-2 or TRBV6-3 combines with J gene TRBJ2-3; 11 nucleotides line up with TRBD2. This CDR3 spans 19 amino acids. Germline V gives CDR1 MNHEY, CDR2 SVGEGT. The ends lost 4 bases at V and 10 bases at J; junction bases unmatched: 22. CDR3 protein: CASSFLIPLTSGIEASQYF. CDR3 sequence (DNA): TGTGCCAGCAGTTTCTTAATCCCCTTGACTAGCGGGATTGAAGCCTCGCAGTATTTT.

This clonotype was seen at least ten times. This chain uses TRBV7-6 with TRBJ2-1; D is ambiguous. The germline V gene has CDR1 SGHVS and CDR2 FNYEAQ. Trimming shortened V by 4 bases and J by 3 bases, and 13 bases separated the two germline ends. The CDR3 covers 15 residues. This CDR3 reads CASSSPMASYNEQFF. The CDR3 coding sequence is TGTGCCAGCAGCTCGCCAATGGCTAGCTACAATGAGCAGTTCTTC. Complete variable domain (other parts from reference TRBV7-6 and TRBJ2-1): GAGVSQSPRYKVTKRGQDVALRCDPISGHVSLYWYRQALGQGPEFLTYFNYEAQQDKSGLPNDRFSAERPEGSISTLTIQRTEQRDSAMYRCASSSPMASYNEQFFGPGTRLTVL.

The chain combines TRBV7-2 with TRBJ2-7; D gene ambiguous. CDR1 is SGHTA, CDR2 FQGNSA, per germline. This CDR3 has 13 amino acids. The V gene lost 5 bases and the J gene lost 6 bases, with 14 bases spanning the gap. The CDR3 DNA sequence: TGTGCCAGCAGCCCCCCCCCTCTGCGCGAGCAGTACTTC. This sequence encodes CASSPPPLREQYF.

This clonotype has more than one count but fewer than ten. This CDR3 is CASSLRTGGRETQYF. CDR3 sequence (DNA): TGTGCCAGCTCTCTGCGGACAGGGGGCAGGGAGACCCAGTACTTC. The V gene is TRBV18, the J gene TRBJ2-5; TRBD1 matches at 11 bases. Germline V gene sequence: CDR1 KGHSH, CDR2 LQKENI. V dropped 6 bases and J dropped 5; count of bases not matched to a gene: 8. The CDR3 runs 15 residues.

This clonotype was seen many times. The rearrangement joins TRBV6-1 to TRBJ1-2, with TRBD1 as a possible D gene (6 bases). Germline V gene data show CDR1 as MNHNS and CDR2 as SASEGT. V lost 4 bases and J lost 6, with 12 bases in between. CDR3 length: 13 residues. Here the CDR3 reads CASSVRTVDGYTF. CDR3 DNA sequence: TGTGCCAGCAGTGTCAGGACAGTAGATGGCTACACCTTC.

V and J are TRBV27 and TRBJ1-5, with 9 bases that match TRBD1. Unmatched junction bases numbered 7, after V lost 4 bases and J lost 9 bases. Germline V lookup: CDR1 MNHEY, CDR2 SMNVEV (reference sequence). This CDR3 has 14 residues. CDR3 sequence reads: CASSSGQGIGPQHF. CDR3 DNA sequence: TGTGCCAGCAGTTCGGGACAGGGAATCGGGCCCCAGCATTTT.

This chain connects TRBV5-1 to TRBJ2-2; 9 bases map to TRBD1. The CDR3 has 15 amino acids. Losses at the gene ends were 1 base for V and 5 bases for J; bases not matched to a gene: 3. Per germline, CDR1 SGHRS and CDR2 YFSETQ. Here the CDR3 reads CASSLLGQGTGELFF. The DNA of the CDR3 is TGCGCCAGCAGCTTGCTCGGACAGGGGACCGGGGAGCTGTTTTTT.

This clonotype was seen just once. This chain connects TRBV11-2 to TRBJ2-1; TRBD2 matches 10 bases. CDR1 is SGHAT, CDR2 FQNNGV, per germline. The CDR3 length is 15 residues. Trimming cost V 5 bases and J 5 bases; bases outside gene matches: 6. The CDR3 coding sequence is TGTGCCAGCAGCCCTTCGAGCGGGGGGGACAATGAGCAGTTCTTC. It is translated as CASSPSSGGDNEQFF.

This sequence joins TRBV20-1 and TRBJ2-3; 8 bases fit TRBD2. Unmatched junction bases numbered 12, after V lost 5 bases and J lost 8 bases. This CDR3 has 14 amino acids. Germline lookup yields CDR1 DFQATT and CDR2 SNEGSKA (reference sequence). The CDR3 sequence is CSAGGGILTGTQYF. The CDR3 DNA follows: TGCAGTGCTGGCGGGGGGATTCTCACGGGTACGCAGTATTTT.

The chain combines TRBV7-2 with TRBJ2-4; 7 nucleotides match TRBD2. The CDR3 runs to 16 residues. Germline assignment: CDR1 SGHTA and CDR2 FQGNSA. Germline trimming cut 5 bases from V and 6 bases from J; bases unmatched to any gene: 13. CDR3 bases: TGTGCCAGCAGCCCAAAGGGAGGGGCAGCTGGAAACATTCAGTACTTC. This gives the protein CASSPKGGAAGNIQYF.

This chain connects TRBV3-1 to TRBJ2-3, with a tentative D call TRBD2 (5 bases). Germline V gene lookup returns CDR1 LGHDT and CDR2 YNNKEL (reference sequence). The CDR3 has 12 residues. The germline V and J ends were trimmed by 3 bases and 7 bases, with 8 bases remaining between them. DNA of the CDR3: TGTGCCAGCAGCCATACTAGTTATACGCAGTATTTT. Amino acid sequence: CASSHTSYTQYF.

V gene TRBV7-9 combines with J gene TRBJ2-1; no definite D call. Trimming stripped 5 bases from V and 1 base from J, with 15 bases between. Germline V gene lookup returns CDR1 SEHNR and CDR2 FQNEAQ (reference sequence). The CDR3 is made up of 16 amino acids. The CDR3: CASSQSSLRSYNEQFF. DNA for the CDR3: TGTGCCAGCAGCCAAAGCAGCCTGCGGTCCTACAATGAGCAGTTCTTC.

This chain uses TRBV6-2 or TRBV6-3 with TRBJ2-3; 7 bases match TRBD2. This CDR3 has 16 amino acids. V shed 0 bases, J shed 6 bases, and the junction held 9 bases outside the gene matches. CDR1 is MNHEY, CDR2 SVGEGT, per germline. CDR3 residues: CASSYSQSGIADTQYF. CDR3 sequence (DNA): TGTGCCAGCAGTTACTCCCAAAGCGGGATAGCGGATACGCAGTATTTT.

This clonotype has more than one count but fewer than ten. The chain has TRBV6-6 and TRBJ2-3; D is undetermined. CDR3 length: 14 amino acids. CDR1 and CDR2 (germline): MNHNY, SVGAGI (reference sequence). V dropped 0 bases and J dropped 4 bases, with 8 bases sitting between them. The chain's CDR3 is CASSYSSKSDTQYF. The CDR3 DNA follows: TGTGCCAGCAGTTACTCGTCCAAGTCAGATACGCAGTATTTT.

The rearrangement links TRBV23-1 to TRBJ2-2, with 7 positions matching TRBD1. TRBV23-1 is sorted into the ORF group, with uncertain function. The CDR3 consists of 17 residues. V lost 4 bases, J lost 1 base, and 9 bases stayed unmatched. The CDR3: CASSRTSRDRNTGELFF. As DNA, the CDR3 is TGCGCCAGCAGTCGAACGAGCCGGGACAGGAACACCGGGGAGCTGTTTTTT.

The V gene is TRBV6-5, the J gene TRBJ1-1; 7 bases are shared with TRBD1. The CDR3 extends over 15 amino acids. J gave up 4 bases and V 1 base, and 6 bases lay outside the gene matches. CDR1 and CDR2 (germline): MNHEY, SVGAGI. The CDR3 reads CASSYWGTGATEAFF. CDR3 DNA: TGTGCCAGCAGTTACTGGGGTACAGGGGCCACTGAAGCTTTCTTT.

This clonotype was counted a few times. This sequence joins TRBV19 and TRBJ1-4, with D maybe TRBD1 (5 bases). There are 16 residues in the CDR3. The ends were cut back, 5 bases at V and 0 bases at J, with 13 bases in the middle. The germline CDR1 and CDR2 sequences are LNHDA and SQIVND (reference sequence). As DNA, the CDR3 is TGTGCCAGTAGTTCCCGGGACGGGCCAACTAATGAAAAACTGTTTTTT. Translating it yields CASSSRDGPTNEKLFF.

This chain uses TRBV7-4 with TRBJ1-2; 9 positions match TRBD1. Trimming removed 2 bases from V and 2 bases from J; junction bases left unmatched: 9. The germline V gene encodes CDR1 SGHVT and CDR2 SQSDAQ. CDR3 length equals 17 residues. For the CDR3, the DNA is TGTGCCAGCAGCTTACCGAATCGACAGGGGGGCAACTATGGCTACACCTTC. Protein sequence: CASSLPNRQGGNYGYTF.